The clone carrying this TCR beta chain was counted only a few times. This sample was taken from a study of OX40 agonist ivuxolimab in advanced cancers. Clones were read by immunoSEQ multiplex PCR, and TCRdb kept only the in-frame ones, dropping some. The repertoire includes 50,000 to 70,000 clones, 84% of them detected once, and roughly 0.6% sits in the top ten. Trimming removed 4 bases at V and 2 bases at J, with 8 bases between. The CDR3 extends over 13 amino acids. CDR1 is MGHRA, CDR2 YSYEKL, per germline. The receptor was isolated from an adult with an advanced solid tumor such as melanoma, head and neck, liver or kidney cancer. The chain recombines TRBV4-1 with TRBJ2-5; D is undetermined. Sequenced material: CD4+ or CD8+ T cells sorted from blood, taken in a trial of the OX40 agonist ivuxolimab. In DNA form, the CDR3 reads TGCGCCAGCAGCCGAATGGCTCAAGAGACCCAGTACTTC. It translates to CASSRMAQETQYF.